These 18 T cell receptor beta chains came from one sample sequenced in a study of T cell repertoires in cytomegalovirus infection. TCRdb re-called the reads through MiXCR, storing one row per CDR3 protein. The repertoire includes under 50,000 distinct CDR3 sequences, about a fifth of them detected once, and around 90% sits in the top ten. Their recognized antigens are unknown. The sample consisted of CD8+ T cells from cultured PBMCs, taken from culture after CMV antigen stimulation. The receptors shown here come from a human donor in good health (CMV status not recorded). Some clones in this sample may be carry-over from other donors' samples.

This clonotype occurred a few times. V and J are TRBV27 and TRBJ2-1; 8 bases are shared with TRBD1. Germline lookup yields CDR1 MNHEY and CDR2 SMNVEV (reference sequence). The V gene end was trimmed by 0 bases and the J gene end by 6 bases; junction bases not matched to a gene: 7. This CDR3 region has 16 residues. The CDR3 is CASSLSGQGPSNEQFF. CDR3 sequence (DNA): TGTGCCAGCAGTTTATCAGGACAGGGACCAAGCAATGAGCAGTTCTTC.

The CDR3 region is CASSLRGRVPYEQYF. The CDR3 nucleotides read TGTGCCAGCAGCTTAAGGGGGCGGGTACCCTACGAGCAGTACTTC. The chain links TRBV7-2 to TRBJ2-7; 7 nucleotides line up with TRBD1. This CDR3 comprises 15 residues. V trimming: 2 bases; J trimming: 2 bases; junction bases outside the gene matches: 6. Germline V gives CDR1 SGHTA, CDR2 FQGNSA. The full variable domain, rest sourced from reference TRBV7-2 and TRBJ2-7, is GAGVSQSPSNKVTEKGKDVELRCDPISGHTALYWYRQSLGQGLEFLIYFQGNSAPDKSGLPSDRFSAERTGGSVSTLTIQRTQQEDSAVYLCASSLRGRVPYEQYFGPGTRLTVT.

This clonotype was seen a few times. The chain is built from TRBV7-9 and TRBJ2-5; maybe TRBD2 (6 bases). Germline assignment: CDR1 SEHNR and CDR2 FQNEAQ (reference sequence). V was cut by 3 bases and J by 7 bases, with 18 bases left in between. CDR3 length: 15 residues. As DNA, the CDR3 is TGTGCCAGCAGCTTGTCTCAAGGCGGGAAGTTGACCCAGTACTTC. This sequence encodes CASSLSQGGKLTQYF.

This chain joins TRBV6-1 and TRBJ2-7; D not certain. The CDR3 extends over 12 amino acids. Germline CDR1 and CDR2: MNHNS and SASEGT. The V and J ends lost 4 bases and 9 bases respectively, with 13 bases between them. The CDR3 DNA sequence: TGTGCCAGCAGTGTACGACGCCCCGGGCAGTACTTC. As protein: CASSVRRPGQYF.

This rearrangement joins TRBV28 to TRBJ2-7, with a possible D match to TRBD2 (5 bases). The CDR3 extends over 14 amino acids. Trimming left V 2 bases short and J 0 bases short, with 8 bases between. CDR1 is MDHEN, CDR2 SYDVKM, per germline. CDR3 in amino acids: CASSLEGGSYEQYF. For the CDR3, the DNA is TGTGCCAGCAGTTTAGAGGGCGGCTCCTACGAGCAGTACTTC.

The chain's CDR3 is CASSPTSYGYTF. The CDR3 region has the DNA TGTGCCAGCAGCCCAACATCTTATGGCTACACCTTC. The chain links TRBV7-9 to TRBJ1-2; D is unclear. The CDR3 consists of 12 residues. V gave up 5 bases and J gave up 5 bases, with 9 bases separating them. The V gene's germline CDR1 is SEHNR and CDR2 FQNEAQ (reference sequence). Full variable domain (remainder filled in from reference TRBV7-9 and TRBJ1-2): DTGVSQNPRHKITKRGQNVTFRCDPISEHNRLYWYRQTLGQGPEFLTYFQNEAQLEKSRLLSDRFSAERPKGSFSTLEIQRTEQGDSAMYLCASSPTSYGYTFGSGTRLTVV.

The CDR3 sequence: CASSQDSASPYNEQFF. The CDR3 region has the DNA TGCGCCAGCAGCCAAGATAGCGCTTCCCCCTACAATGAGCAGTTCTTC. V and J are TRBV4-3 and TRBJ2-1; weak D call: TRBD2 (5 bases). Trimming removed 0 bases from V and 2 bases from J, with 11 bases in between. Germline values: CDR1 LGHNA, CDR2 YSLEER. CDR3 length: 16 amino acids.

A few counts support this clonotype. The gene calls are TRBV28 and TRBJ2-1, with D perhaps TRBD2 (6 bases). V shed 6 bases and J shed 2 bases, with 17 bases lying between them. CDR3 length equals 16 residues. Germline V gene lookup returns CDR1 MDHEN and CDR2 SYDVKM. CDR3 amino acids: CASSPPEGLPYNEQFF. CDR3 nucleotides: TGTGCCAGCAGCCCCCCGGAGGGCCTACCCTACAATGAGCAGTTCTTC.

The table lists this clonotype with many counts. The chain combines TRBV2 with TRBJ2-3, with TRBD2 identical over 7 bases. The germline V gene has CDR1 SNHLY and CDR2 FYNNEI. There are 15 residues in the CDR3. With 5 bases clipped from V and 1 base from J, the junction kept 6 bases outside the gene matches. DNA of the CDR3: TGTGCCAGCAGTCTACTAGCGAGCGGCACAGATACGCAGTATTTT. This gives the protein CASSLLASGTDTQYF.

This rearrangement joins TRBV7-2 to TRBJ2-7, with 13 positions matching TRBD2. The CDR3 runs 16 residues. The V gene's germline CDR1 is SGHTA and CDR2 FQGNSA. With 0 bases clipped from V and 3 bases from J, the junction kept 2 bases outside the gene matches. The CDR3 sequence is CASSLARTSGSYEQYF. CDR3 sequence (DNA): TGTGCCAGCAGCTTAGCGCGGACTAGCGGGAGCTACGAGCAGTACTTC.

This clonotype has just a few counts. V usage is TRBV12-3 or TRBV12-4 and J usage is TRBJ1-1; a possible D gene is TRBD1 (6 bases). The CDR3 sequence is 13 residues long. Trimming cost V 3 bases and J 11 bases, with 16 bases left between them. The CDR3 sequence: CASSFGGGAGAFF. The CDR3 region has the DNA TGTGCCAGCAGTTTTGGGGGGGGCGCGGGGGCTTTCTTT.

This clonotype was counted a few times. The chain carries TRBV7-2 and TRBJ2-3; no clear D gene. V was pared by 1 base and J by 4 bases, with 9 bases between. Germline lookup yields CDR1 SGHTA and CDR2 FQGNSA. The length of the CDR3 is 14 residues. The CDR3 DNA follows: TGTGCCAGCAGCTTAGGCTATGGGGCAGATACGCAGTATTTT. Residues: CASSLGYGADTQYF.

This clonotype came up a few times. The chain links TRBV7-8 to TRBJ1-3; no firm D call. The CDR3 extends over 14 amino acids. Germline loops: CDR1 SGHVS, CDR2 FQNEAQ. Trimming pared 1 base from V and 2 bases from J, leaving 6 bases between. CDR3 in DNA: TGTGCCAGCAGCTTAGTAGGGACTGGAAACACCATATATTTT. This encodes CASSLVGTGNTIYF.

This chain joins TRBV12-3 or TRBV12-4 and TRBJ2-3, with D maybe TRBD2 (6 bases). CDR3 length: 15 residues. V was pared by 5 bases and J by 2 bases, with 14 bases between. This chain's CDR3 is CASSPTSIATDTQYF. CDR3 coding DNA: TGTGCCAGCAGTCCGACTAGTATCGCCACAGATACGCAGTATTTT.

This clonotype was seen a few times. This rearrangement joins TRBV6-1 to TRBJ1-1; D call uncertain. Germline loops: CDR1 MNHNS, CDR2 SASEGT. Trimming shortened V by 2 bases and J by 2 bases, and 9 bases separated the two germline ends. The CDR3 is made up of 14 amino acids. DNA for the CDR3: TGTGCCAGCAGTGAATCGATCATTAACACTGAAGCTTTCTTT. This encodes CASSESIINTEAFF.

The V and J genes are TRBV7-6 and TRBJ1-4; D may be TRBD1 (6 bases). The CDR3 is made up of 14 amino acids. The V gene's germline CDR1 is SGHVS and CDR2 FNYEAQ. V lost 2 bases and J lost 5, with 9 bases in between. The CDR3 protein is CASSLRGGNEKLFF. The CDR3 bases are TGTGCCAGCAGCTTAAGGGGGGGAAATGAAAAACTGTTTTTT.

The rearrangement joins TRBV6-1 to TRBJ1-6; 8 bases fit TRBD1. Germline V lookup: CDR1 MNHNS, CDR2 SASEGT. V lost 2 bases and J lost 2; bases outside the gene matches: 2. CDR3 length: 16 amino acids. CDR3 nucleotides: TGTGCCAGCAGTGAAACAGGGGGACCCTATAATTCACCCCTCCACTTT. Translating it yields CASSETGGPYNSPLHF.

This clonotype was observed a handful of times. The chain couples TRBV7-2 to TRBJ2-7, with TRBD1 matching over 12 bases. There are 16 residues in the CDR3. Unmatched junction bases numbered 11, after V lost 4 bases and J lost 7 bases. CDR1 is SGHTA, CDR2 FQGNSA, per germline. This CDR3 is CASSSGQGARGREQYF. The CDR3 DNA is TGTGCCAGCAGCTCGGGACAGGGGGCCAGGGGTCGGGAGCAGTACTTC.